This entry concerns a single T cell receptor beta chain. V lost 0 bases and J lost 7, with 12 bases in between. CDR1 is MNHEY and CDR2 is SVGAGI in the germline V gene. The CDR3 is 15 residues long. The authors' processing: Amplification with reference gene primers provided the estimates of nucleated cell counts. The table came from immunoSEQ multiplex PCR; TCRdb's copy has only in-frame clones and leaves some out. V and J calls and clone size are those listed in that table; D and trimming were worked out from the DNA. The data show about 55,000 clones, 80% to 95% seen once. This sample was taken from a study of blood T cell repertoires in COVID-19. At the level of the study: Sample material is recorded as cDNA or gDNA derived from T cells, B-cell-depleted T cells, or PBMCs.

The chain has TRBV6-5 and TRBJ2-2, with D uncertain. This sequence originates from a human donor with active COVID-19. The donor label of this sample is uncertain. Source material: peripheral blood. The CDR3 sequence: CASSYSPGTGGELFF. Written as DNA, the CDR3 is TGTGCCAGCAGTTACTCCCCAGGAACCGGCGGGGAGCTGTTTTTT.